Shown below are 11 T cell receptor beta chains from a single sample sequenced in a study of shared clonotypes between healthy human individuals. Sequencing was performed with immunoSEQ multiplex PCR; in TCRdb, only in-frame clones are kept and a portion is missing. The sample lists hundreds of thousands of clones, roughly 95% seen once, with 0.11% in the top ten. As defined, naive CD8 cells were CD45RO-negative and positively selected for CCR7, with terminally differentiated effector memory CD45RA+ cells excluded. What was sequenced was naive CD8+ T cells sorted from blood. The receptors stem from a woman in her twenties or thirties in good health.

The chain uses TRBV19 and TRBJ1-1; unclear D gene. Germline loops: CDR1 LNHDA, CDR2 SQIVND (reference sequence). The CDR3 extends over 15 amino acids. V was clipped by 0 bases and J by 0 bases, with 8 bases between them. For the CDR3, the DNA is TGTGCCAGTAGTATAGATCTCGACCTGAACACTGAAGCTTTCTTT. Residues: CASSIDLDLNTEAFF.

The chain uses TRBV27 and TRBJ2-4, with TRBD1 matching 8 bases. CDR3 length: 13 amino acids. V gave up 6 bases and J gave up 9 bases; unmatched junction bases: 7. In germline, CDR1 is MNHEY, CDR2 SMNVEV (reference sequence). Here the CDR3 reads CASSTQGGTIQYF. Written as DNA, the CDR3 is TGTGCCAGCAGCACACAGGGGGGTACCATTCAGTACTTC.

V gene TRBV2 combines with J gene TRBJ2-7; 7 bases agree with TRBD1. V trimming: 6 bases; J trimming: 4 bases; junction bases outside the gene matches: 6. The germline gives CDR1 SNHLY, CDR2 FYNNEI. CDR3 length: 13 residues. The CDR3 DNA reads as TGTGCCAGCAGGGGACAGAGCGCGTACGAGCAGTACTTC. The encoded protein is CASRGQSAYEQYF.

The chain joins TRBV9 to TRBJ1-1; D unclear. This CDR3 comprises 13 residues. V gave up 4 bases and J gave up 5 bases, with 12 bases separating them. The germline V gene encodes CDR1 SGDLS and CDR2 YYNGEE. CDR3 in DNA: TGTGCCAGCAGCCCCGAGGAGGGAACTGAAGCTTTCTTT. Its protein product is CASSPEEGTEAFF.

Comment on this clone: Other DNA sequences within the sample encode an identical CDR3. The chain recombines TRBV27 with TRBJ2-7, with D perhaps being TRBD1 or TRBD2 (5 bases each). Germline V gene data show CDR1 as MNHEY and CDR2 as SMNVEV (reference sequence). V was cut by 5 bases and J by 3 bases, with 11 bases left in between. The CDR3 runs to 13 residues. The CDR3 nucleotides read TGTGCCAGCAGTCTGGGACCTTACTACGAGCAGTACTTC. Residues: CASSLGPYYEQYF.

The genes are TRBV9 and TRBJ2-7, with D maybe TRBD2 (6 bases). V was shortened by 0 bases and J by 3 bases, with 10 bases between the two germline ends. From germline, CDR1 is SGDLS and CDR2 YYNGEE. This CDR3 is built from 14 residues. CDR3 in amino acids: CASSVAWGDYEQYF. CDR3 coding DNA: TGTGCCAGCAGCGTAGCTTGGGGGGACTACGAGCAGTACTTC.

The V call is TRBV28, the J call TRBJ2-5; perhaps D is TRBD1 or TRBD2 (5 bases each). Trimming stripped 6 bases from V and 2 bases from J, with 16 bases between. This CDR3 spans 15 amino acids. Germline CDR1 reads MDHEN; CDR2 reads SYDVKM. The CDR3 nucleotides are TGTGCCAGCAGCTATAGGGACGCGGGTCAAGAGACCCAGTACTTC. Translation: CASSYRDAGQETQYF. The full variable domain, in which reference TRBV28 and TRBJ2-5 provide the parts outside the CDR3, is DVKVTQSSRYLVKRTGEKVFLECVQDMDHENMFWYRQDPGLGLRLIYFSYDVKMKEKGDIPEGYSVSREKKERFSLILESASTNQTSMYLCASSYRDAGQETQYFGPGTRLLVL.

The chain recombines TRBV5-1 with TRBJ2-7, with no clear D. The CDR3 spans 14 residues. CDR1 is SGHRS and CDR2 is YFSETQ in the germline V gene. The V and J ends lost 4 bases and 1 base respectively, with 12 bases between them. The CDR3 coding sequence is TGCGCCAGCAGCCCGGGCCTAGGTTCCTACGAGCAGTACTTC. It specifies CASSPGLGSYEQYF.

V and J are TRBV19 and TRBJ2-6, with a tentative D call TRBD1 (6 bases). From germline, CDR1 is LNHDA and CDR2 SQIVND (reference sequence). CDR3 size: 16 residues. V lost 10 bases and J lost 4, with 20 bases in between. CDR3 sequence: CATKRQADAGANVLTF. The CDR3 DNA is TGTGCCACCAAGAGACAGGCCGATGCAGGGGCCAACGTCCTGACTTTC.

The chain has TRBV2 and TRBJ2-1; TRBD2 agrees at 11 bases. V gave up 4 bases and J gave up 2 bases; unmatched junction bases: 1. Per the germline V gene, CDR1 is SNHLY and CDR2 is FYNNEI. This CDR3 region has 15 residues. This CDR3 is CASSGTSGPYNEQFF. CDR3 coding DNA: TGTGCCAGCAGTGGGACTAGCGGGCCCTACAATGAGCAGTTCTTC.

The chain joins TRBV10-1 to TRBJ2-5, with 8 bases fitting TRBD2. With 2 bases clipped from V and 5 bases from J, the junction kept 4 bases outside the gene matches. Germline CDR1 and CDR2: WNHNN and SYGVQD (reference sequence). The CDR3 is 14 residues long. The CDR3, as DNA: TGCGCCAGCAGTGAGGTGGCGGGAGGTGAGACCCAGTACTTC. This translates into CASSEVAGGETQYF.